This T cell receptor beta chain was recorded in a study of T cells expressing NK-cell markers. Study as a whole: In the group of eight sequenced donors, seven were HCMV-seropositive and one was seronegative. Whole-study findings and limits: These clonotypes also led the CD3+CD56-NKG2C+ fraction in four donors.

TCRdb reprocessed the 5' RACE reads; each CDR3 protein has one entry and no DNA is given. The table lists 400,000 to 550,000 distinct CDR3 sequences. This CDR3 region has 15 residues. Germline CDR1 reads SQVTM; CDR2 reads ANQGSEA. Worth noting for this clonotype: Its antigen is unidentified.

The sample taken for sequencing was blood T cells: a sorted CD56 or NKG2C T cell subset, CD4+ or CD8+ T cells, or bulk PBMC T cells (not recorded which). V is TRBV29-1 and J is TRBJ2-1. This TCR derives from a woman aged 18 to 75 in good health. The CDR3 sequence is CSGTAQRSSYNEQFF.